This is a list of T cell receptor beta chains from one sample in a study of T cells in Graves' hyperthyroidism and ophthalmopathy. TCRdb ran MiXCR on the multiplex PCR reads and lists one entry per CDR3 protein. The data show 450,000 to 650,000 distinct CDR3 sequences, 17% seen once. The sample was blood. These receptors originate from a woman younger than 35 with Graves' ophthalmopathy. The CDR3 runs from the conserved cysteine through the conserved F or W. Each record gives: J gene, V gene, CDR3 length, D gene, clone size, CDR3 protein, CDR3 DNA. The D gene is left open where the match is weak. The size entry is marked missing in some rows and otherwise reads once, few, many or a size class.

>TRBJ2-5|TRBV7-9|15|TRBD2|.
CASSSPPSGQETQYF
TGTGCCAGCAGCTCCCCCCCTAGCGGCCAAGAGACCCAGTACTTC
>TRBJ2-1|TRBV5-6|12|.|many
CASSWTVNEQFF
TGTGCCAGCAGCTGGACAGTCAATGAGCAGTTCTTC
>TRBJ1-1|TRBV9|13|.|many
CASSVVQNTEAFF
TGTGCCAGCAGCGTAGTGCAGAACACTGAAGCTTTCTTT
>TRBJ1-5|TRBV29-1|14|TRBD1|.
CSVGDRGSNQPQHF
TGCAGCGTTGGGGACAGGGGAAGCAATCAGCCCCAGCATTTT
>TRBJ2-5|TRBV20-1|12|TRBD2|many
CSARQAGVDQYF
TGCAGTGCTAGGCAGGCGGGAGTAGACCAGTACTTC
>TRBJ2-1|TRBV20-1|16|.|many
CSARTTGGGVYNEQFF
TGCAGTGCTAGAACCACCGGCGGTGGGGTCTACAATGAGCAGTTCTTC
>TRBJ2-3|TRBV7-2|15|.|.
CASSLWVSSTDTQYF
TGTGCCAGCAGCTTATGGGTTTCAAGTACAGATACGCAGTATTTT
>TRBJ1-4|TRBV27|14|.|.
CASRRVATNEKLFF
TGTGCCAGCAGACGTGTTGCAACTAATGAAAAACTGTTTTTT
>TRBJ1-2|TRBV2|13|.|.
CASSEEQALGYAF
TGTGCCAGCAGTGAGGAACAGGCCCTTGGCTACGCCTTC
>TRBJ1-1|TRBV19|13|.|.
CASSMLTNTEAFF
TGTGCCAGTAGTATGTTGACGAACACTGAAGCTTTCTTT
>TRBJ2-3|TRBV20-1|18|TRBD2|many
CSARAGRGGLAEADTQYF
TGCAGTGCTAGAGCTGGCCGAGGGGGACTAGCGGAGGCAGATACGCAGTATTTT
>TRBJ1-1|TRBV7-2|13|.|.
CASSRMGGTEAFF
TGTGCCAGCAGCCGCATGGGGGGTACTGAAGCTTTCTTT
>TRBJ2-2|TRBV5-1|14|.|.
CASGFTGSTGELFF
TGCGCCAGCGGATTCACAGGGTCCACCGGGGAGCTGTTTTTT
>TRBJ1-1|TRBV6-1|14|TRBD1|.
CASSPGGVGTEAFF
TGTGCCAGCAGCCCAGGGGGCGTAGGGACTGAAGCTTTCTTT
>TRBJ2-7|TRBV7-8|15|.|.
CASTQRRNRTYEQYF
TGTGCCAGCACCCAGAGGCGGAACAGGACTTACGAGCAGTACTTC
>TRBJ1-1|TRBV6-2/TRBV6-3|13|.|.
CASSPSYNTEAFF
TGTGCCAGCAGTCCTAGTTATAACACTGAAGCTTTCTTT
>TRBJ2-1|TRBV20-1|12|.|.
CSASREYNEQFF
TGCAGTGCTAGTAGGGAGTACAATGAGCAGTTCTTC
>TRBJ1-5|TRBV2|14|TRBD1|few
CASSDGQGAQPQHF
TGTGCCAGCAGTGATGGCCAGGGGGCTCAGCCCCAGCATTTT
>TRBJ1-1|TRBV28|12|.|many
CASSLMETEAFF
TGTGCCAGCAGTTTAATGGAAACTGAAGCTTTCTTT
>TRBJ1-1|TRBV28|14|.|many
CASSPPGWNTEAFF
TGTGCCAGCAGTCCTCCAGGTTGGAACACTGAAGCTTTCTTT
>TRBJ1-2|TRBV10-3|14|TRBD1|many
CAISEEGANYGYTF
TGTGCCATCAGTGAGGAGGGGGCGAACTATGGCTACACCTTC
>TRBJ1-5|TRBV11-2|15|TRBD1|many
CASSLNRGNNQPQHF
TGTGCCAGCAGCTTAAACAGGGGTAACAATCAGCCCCAGCATTTT
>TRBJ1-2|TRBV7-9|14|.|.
CASSLAPGMGGYTF
TGTGCCAGCAGCTTAGCCCCCGGGATGGGAGGCTACACCTTC
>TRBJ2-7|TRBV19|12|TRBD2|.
CATGEGTYEQYF
TGTGCCACCGGGGAGGGGACCTACGAGCAGTACTTC
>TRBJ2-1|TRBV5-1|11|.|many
CASSTGDEQFF
TGCGCCAGCAGCACCGGGGATGAGCAGTTCTTC
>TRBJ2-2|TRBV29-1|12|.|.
CSVRGATGELFF
TGCAGCGTTCGGGGGGCCACCGGGGAGCTGTTTTTT
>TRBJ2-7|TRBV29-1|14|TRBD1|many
CSVAKRTGIYEQYF
TGCAGCGTTGCTAAACGGACAGGGATCTACGAGCAGTACTTC
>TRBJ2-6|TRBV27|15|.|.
CASSIISSGANVLTF
TGTGCCAGCAGCATCATAAGCTCTGGGGCCAACGTCCTGACTTTC
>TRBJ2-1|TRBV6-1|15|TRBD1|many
CASSEVGTGTEEQFF
TGTGCCAGCAGTGAAGTTGGGACAGGGACCGAGGAGCAGTTCTTC
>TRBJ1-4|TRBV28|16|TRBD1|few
CASRVPGQGASEKLFF
TGTGCCAGCAGAGTCCCGGGACAGGGGGCGAGTGAAAAACTGTTTTTT
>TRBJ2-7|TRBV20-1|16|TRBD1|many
CSARGFGQGELFEQYF
TGCAGTGCTAGAGGCTTCGGACAGGGGGAATTATTCGAGCAGTACTTC
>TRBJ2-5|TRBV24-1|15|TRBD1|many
CATSDLPDREETQYF
TGTGCCACCAGTGATTTACCGGACAGGGAGGAGACCCAGTACTTC
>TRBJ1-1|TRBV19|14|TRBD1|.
CASSTYRGLTEAFF
TGTGCCAGTAGTACCTACAGGGGGCTTACTGAAGCTTTCTTT
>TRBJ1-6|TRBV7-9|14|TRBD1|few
CASGRQGDNSPLHF
TGTGCCAGCGGACGGCAGGGGGACAATTCACCCCTCCACTTT
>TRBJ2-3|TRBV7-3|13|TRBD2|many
CASSLAGGGTQYF
TGTGCCAGCAGCCTAGCGGGAGGGGGTACGCAGTATTTT
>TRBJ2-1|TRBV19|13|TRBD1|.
CASSRRQGNEQFF
TGTGCCAGTTCTCGGCGACAGGGGAATGAGCAGTTCTTC
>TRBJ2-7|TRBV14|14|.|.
CASSLNPRDYEQYF
TGTGCCAGCAGCCTCAATCCGCGAGACTACGAGCAGTACTTC
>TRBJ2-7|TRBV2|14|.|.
CASSEGQLLYEQYF
TGTGCCAGCAGTGAAGGACAGCTACTCTACGAGCAGTACTTC
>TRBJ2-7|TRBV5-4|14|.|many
CASSLAGEVGEQYF
TGTGCCAGCAGCTTGGCCGGTGAGGTTGGCGAGCAGTACTTC
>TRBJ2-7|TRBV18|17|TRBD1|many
CASSPPMSGQETYEQYF
TGTGCCAGCTCACCACCTATGTCTGGACAGGAGACCTACGAGCAGTACTTC
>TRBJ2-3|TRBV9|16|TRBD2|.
CASSPRTSGSGDTQYF
TGTGCCAGCAGCCCCCGGACTAGCGGGAGTGGAGATACGCAGTATTTT
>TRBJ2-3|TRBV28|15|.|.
CASTLFGNLGDTQYF
TGTGCCAGTACTTTATTTGGGAACCTCGGAGATACGCAGTATTTT
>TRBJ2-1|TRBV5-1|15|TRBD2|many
CASSLAGGIYNEQFF
TGCGCCAGCAGCTTGGCGGGGGGTATCTACAATGAGCAGTTCTTC
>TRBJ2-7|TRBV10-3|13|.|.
CAISEYGTYEQYF
TGTGCCATCAGTGAATACGGGACCTACGAGCAGTACTTC
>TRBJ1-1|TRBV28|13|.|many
CASTSREHTEAFF
TGTGCCAGCACCTCAAGGGAGCACACTGAAGCTTTCTTT